This is a list of T cell receptor beta chains from one sample in a study of OX40 agonist ivuxolimab in advanced cancers. TCRdb's table, derived via immunoSEQ multiplex PCR, lists solely in-frame clones and lacks some. The sample contains around 90,000 clones, approximately 87% of which appear only once. This material consisted of CD4+ or CD8+ T cells sorted from blood, taken in a trial of the OX40 agonist ivuxolimab. All receptors come from an adult with an advanced solid tumor such as melanoma, head and neck, liver or kidney cancer. Both conserved end residues are part of each CDR3. D genes are given only for firm matches. Not every row has a clone size; where given, it reads once, few, many or a size class.

clone_size: -
cdr3_length: 20
d_call: TRBD2
v_call: TRBV5-1
j_call: TRBJ2-1
cdr3_nt: TGCGCCAGCAGCTTGGCCCCCGGGACTAGCGGTTCCAGCTCCTACAATGAGCAGTTCTTC
cdr3_aa: CASSLAPGTSGSSSYNEQFF

clone_size: -
cdr3_length: 16
d_call: -
v_call: TRBV19
j_call: TRBJ2-2
cdr3_nt: TGTGCCAGTAGTCCGTTCGCAGGATCGAACACCGGGGAGCTGTTTTTT
cdr3_aa: CASSPFAGSNTGELFF

clone_size: -
cdr3_length: 16
d_call: TRBD2
v_call: TRBV9
j_call: TRBJ2-1
cdr3_nt: TGTGCCAGCAGCGGGAACACTAGCGGGGACTACAATGAGCAGTTCTTC
cdr3_aa: CASSGNTSGDYNEQFF

clone_size: few
cdr3_length: 15
d_call: -
v_call: TRBV9
j_call: TRBJ2-2
cdr3_nt: TGTGCCAGCAGGCGGGACTCCGAGGGGGCCGGGGAGCTGTTTTTT
cdr3_aa: CASRRDSEGAGELFF

clone_size: few
cdr3_length: 13
d_call: -
v_call: TRBV28
j_call: TRBJ1-2
cdr3_nt: TGTGCCAGCCGGGGAGGAACTAACTATGGCTACACCTTC
cdr3_aa: CASRGGTNYGYTF

clone_size: -
cdr3_length: 15
d_call: TRBD1
v_call: TRBV11-2
j_call: TRBJ1-5
cdr3_nt: TGTGCCAGCAGCTTTACAGACAGGGCGAATCAGCCCCAGCATTTT
cdr3_aa: CASSFTDRANQPQHF

clone_size: -
cdr3_length: 13
d_call: -
v_call: TRBV7-2
j_call: TRBJ1-5
cdr3_nt: TGTGCCAGCAGCTTAGAAATGGGTCAGCCCCAGCATTTT
cdr3_aa: CASSLEMGQPQHF

clone_size: -
cdr3_length: 13
d_call: -
v_call: TRBV7-2
j_call: TRBJ1-2
cdr3_nt: TGTGCCAGCAGTGTAGGCCCTAATTATGGCTACACCTTC
cdr3_aa: CASSVGPNYGYTF

clone_size: -
cdr3_length: 13
d_call: -
v_call: TRBV6-5
j_call: TRBJ2-7
cdr3_nt: TGTGCCACCGCCCGAGTTGGGACTGGCGGGCAGTACTTC
cdr3_aa: CATARVGTGGQYF

clone_size: -
cdr3_length: 14
d_call: TRBD1
v_call: TRBV11-3
j_call: TRBJ1-1
cdr3_nt: TGTGCCAGCAGCCGGGACAGTGGTAGGACTGAAGCTTTCTTT
cdr3_aa: CASSRDSGRTEAFF

clone_size: -
cdr3_length: 14
d_call: TRBD1
v_call: TRBV5-6
j_call: TRBJ1-4
cdr3_nt: TGTGCCAGCAGACCCGACAGGGGTGGAGAAAAACTGTTTTTT
cdr3_aa: CASRPDRGGEKLFF

clone_size: few
cdr3_length: 13
d_call: -
v_call: TRBV6-1
j_call: TRBJ1-5
cdr3_nt: TGTGCCAGCAGTGAAGGACGCAATCAGCCCCAGCATTTT
cdr3_aa: CASSEGRNQPQHF

clone_size: -
cdr3_length: 13
d_call: -
v_call: TRBV7-9
j_call: TRBJ1-3
cdr3_nt: TGTGCCAGCAGCTTAGCCGCTGGAAACACCATATATTTT
cdr3_aa: CASSLAAGNTIYF

clone_size: -
cdr3_length: 13
d_call: -
v_call: TRBV18
j_call: TRBJ2-5
cdr3_nt: TGTGCCAGCTCACCACCGTTAATAGAGACCCAGTACTTC
cdr3_aa: CASSPPLIETQYF